These T cell receptor beta chains were read from a single sample in a study of blood T cell repertoires in COVID-19. Libraries were prepared by immunoSEQ multiplex PCR; TCRdb keeps only in-frame clonotypes and omits some of them. The sample includes around 60,000 clones, about three quarters of them seen just once. The sequencing sample was made of peripheral blood. These receptors all stem from a man under 40 with COVID-19, enrolled during active disease. Both conserved end residues are part of each CDR3. The D gene is left open where the match is weak. Clone size is stated in some rows and not others, as once, few, many or a class when expanded.

TRBJ1-1	TRBV7-2	TRBD1	-	CASSLSQQGRYTEAFF	TGTGCCAGCAGCTTATCCCAACAGGGGAGGTACACTGAAGCTTTCTTT
TRBJ2-7	TRBV2	TRBD2	few	CASSGLAGGLYEQYF	TGTGCCAGCAGTGGACTAGCGGGGGGACTCTACGAGCAGTACTTC
TRBJ2-1	TRBV4-2	-	-	CASRGHHGGAGEQFF	TGTGCCAGCCGGGGACACCATGGGGGCGCGGGTGAGCAGTTCTTC
TRBJ2-3	TRBV7-9	-	few	CASSLNALAGRRDTQYF	TGTGCCAGCAGCTTAAATGCTCTGGCGGGTCGGCGAGATACGCAGTATTTT
TRBJ1-2	TRBV5-1	-	-	CASSLPKGGGNYGYTF	TGCGCCAGCAGCTTGCCGAAGGGGGGAGGGAACTATGGCTACACCTTC
TRBJ1-1	TRBV7-9	-	-	CASSSLGGTQYEAFF	TGTGCCAGCAGCTCTCTTGGCGGGACCCAGTATGAAGCTTTCTTT
TRBJ2-7	TRBV27	-	-	CASSSSPTGRYEQYF	TGTGCCAGCAGTTCTAGCCCGACAGGCCGCTACGAGCAGTACTTC
TRBJ1-1	TRBV15	-	-	CATSRGQQNTEAFF	TGTGCCACCAGCAGGGGCCAGCAGAACACTGAAGCTTTCTTT
TRBJ2-7	TRBV5-5	-	-	CASSLASSYRPYEQYF	TGTGCCAGCAGCTTGGCCTCTAGCTATAGACCCTACGAGCAGTACTTC
TRBJ1-2	TRBV28	TRBD1	-	CAGSLGTGHYGYTF	TGTGCCGGCAGTTTAGGGACAGGGCATTATGGCTACACCTTC
TRBJ2-3	TRBV7-3	-	-	CASSLTGGLALGTDTQYF	TGTGCCAGCAGCTTAACGGGGGGTCTGGCATTGGGCACAGATACGCAGTATTTT
TRBJ1-2	TRBV19	-	-	CASSTRQMLYGYTF	TGTGCCAGTAGTACCCGACAGATGCTCTACGGCTACACCTTC
TRBJ2-7	TRBV29-1	TRBD2	-	CSVASGTFYEQYF	TGCAGCGTTGCTAGCGGGACCTTTTACGAGCAGTACTTC
TRBJ1-1	TRBV4-3	-	-	CASSQRGNTEAFF	TGCGCCAGCAGCCAAAGGGGGAACACTGAAGCTTTCTTT
TRBJ1-2	TRBV2	TRBD1	few	CASSGGQLYGYTF	TGTGCCAGCAGTGGGGGACAGCTATATGGCTACACCTTC
TRBJ1-6	TRBV6-5	TRBD1	-	CASSSAGGLNSPLHF	TGTGCCAGCAGTTCAGCAGGGGGTCTTAATTCACCCCTCCACTTT
TRBJ2-3	TRBV5-1	TRBD2	-	CASSVPGLGAVDTQYF	TGCGCCAGCAGCGTACCGGGACTAGGCGCAGTAGATACGCAGTATTTT
TRBJ2-1	TRBV27	TRBD1	-	CASSLATGGGNEQFF	TGTGCCAGCAGTTTGGCGACAGGGGGGGGTAATGAGCAGTTCTTC
TRBJ2-2	TRBV11-2	TRBD1	few	CASSLEGQGTGELFF	TGTGCCAGCAGCTTAGAGGGACAGGGGACCGGGGAGCTGTTTTTT
TRBJ1-2	TRBV28	TRBD1	-	CASTWGQGDYGYTF	TGTGCCAGCACCTGGGGACAGGGGGACTATGGCTACACCTTC
TRBJ1-5	TRBV7-2	-	-	CASSTGYSNQPQHF	TGTGCCAGCAGCACAGGGTATAGCAATCAGCCCCAGCATTTT
TRBJ1-5	TRBV6-6	-	few	CASSQPGGNQPQHF	TGTGCCAGCTCCCAGCCAGGGGGCAATCAGCCCCAGCATTTT
TRBJ1-1	TRBV7-6	-	-	CASSPTVPNTEAFF	TGTGCCAGCAGCCCCACGGTCCCTAACACTGAAGCTTTCTTT
TRBJ1-2	TRBV7-2	TRBD1	-	CASSLGSGRGLGGYTF	TGTGCCAGCAGCTTAGGAAGCGGCAGGGGGCTGGGAGGCTACACCTTC
TRBJ2-7	TRBV7-2	-	-	CASSFTYEQYF	TGTGCCAGCAGCTTTACCTACGAGCAGTACTTC
TRBJ1-1	TRBV2	TRBD1	-	CASSEAKKGADEAFF	TGTGCCAGCAGTGAAGCAAAAAAGGGGGCCGATGAAGCTTTCTTT
TRBJ2-3	TRBV12-5	TRBD1	-	CASGIGTGGRTDTQYF	TGTGCTAGTGGTATCGGGACAGGCGGACGCACAGATACGCAGTATTTT
TRBJ2-1	TRBV19	TRBD1	few	CASSRTGDEQFF	TGTGCCAGTAGTAGGACAGGGGATGAGCAGTTCTTC
TRBJ2-2	TRBV2	-	-	CASRGPTMNTGELFF	TGTGCCAGCAGGGGGCCCACCATGAACACCGGGGAGCTGTTTTTT
TRBJ2-1	TRBV28	TRBD2	-	CASSLLTGGRNEQFF	TGTGCCAGCAGTTTATTGACGGGGGGGCGGAATGAGCAGTTCTTC
TRBJ2-2	TRBV20-1	TRBD2	-	CSASGGGPGELFF	TGCAGTGCTAGTGGGGGGGGACCCGGGGAGCTGTTTTTT
TRBJ2-2	TRBV5-1	TRBD2	-	CASSPGGSANTGELFF	TGCGCCAGCAGCCCGGGGGGGAGCGCGAACACCGGGGAGCTGTTTTTT
TRBJ2-5	TRBV3-1/TRBV3-2	TRBD1	once	CASSDPGQEQETQYF	TGTGCCAGCAGCGATCCGGGACAGGAACAAGAGACCCAGTACTTC
TRBJ1-4	TRBV5-1	TRBD1	-	CASSRQGATNEKLFF	TGCGCCAGCAGCAGACAGGGGGCAACTAATGAAAAACTGTTTTTT
TRBJ1-4	TRBV18	TRBD1	-	CASSPRGATGGEKLFF	TGTGCCAGCTCACCCCGCGGTGCGACAGGGGGGGAAAAACTGTTTTTT
TRBJ1-2	TRBV28	TRBD1	-	CASSSSGTGHGYTF	TGTGCCAGCAGTTCCTCCGGGACAGGGCATGGCTACACCTTC
TRBJ1-1	TRBV3-1/TRBV3-2	-	-	CASSQGQRNTEAFF	TGTGCCAGCAGCCAAGGGCAAAGGAACACTGAAGCTTTCTTT
TRBJ2-2	TRBV28	-	-	CASSLWRGDGELFF	TGTGCCAGCAGTTTATGGCGGGGAGACGGGGAGCTGTTTTTT
TRBJ1-3	TRBV19	-	-	CASETGLLSGNTIYF	TGTGCCAGTGAGACAGGCCTACTCTCTGGAAACACCATATATTTT
TRBJ2-5	TRBV24-1	TRBD2	-	CATSDPLAGGYQETQYF	TGTGCCACCAGTGATCCCTTAGCGGGAGGGTACCAAGAGACCCAGTACTTC
TRBJ2-5	TRBV27	-	-	CASSAQLLEGTQYF	TGTGCCAGCAGTGCCCAACTATTAGAAGGGACCCAGTACTTC
TRBJ2-5	TRBV24-1	TRBD1	-	CATATSSATGSETQYF	TGTGCCACTGCCACCTCCTCGGCGACAGGGTCTGAGACCCAGTACTTC
TRBJ1-2	TRBV5-5	-	-	CASSLVSGGGYTF	TGTGCCAGCAGCTTGGTATCCGGGGGTGGCTACACCTTC
TRBJ2-3	TRBV5-1	TRBD2	-	CASSFSGTSGTTDTQYF	TGCGCCAGCAGCTTTAGCGGGACTAGCGGTACCACAGATACGCAGTATTTT
TRBJ2-7	TRBV6-6	-	-	CASSAETPLYEQYF	TGTGCCAGCAGCGCCGAGACACCCTTATACGAGCAGTACTTC
TRBJ2-7	TRBV6-2/TRBV6-3	-	-	CASSSAGGGYEQYF	TGTGCCAGCAGTTCAGCCGGCGGAGGGTACGAGCAGTACTTC
TRBJ2-1	TRBV11-2	TRBD2	few	CASSSGLAGGDNEQFF	TGTGCCAGCAGCTCAGGACTAGCGGGAGGGGACAATGAGCAGTTCTTC
TRBJ1-5	TRBV19	-	-	CASSTDKQPQHF	TGTGCCAGTAGTACTGACAAACAGCCCCAGCATTTT
TRBJ2-7	TRBV7-9	TRBD1	-	CASSFFTGGSSYEQYF	TGTGCCAGCAGCTTCTTTACAGGGGGCTCCTCCTACGAGCAGTACTTC
TRBJ1-2	TRBV6-5	-	-	CASSTAGQNNYGYTF	TGTGCCAGCAGTACCGCTGGACAGAATAACTATGGCTACACCTTC
TRBJ2-5	TRBV19	TRBD2	-	CASSLAGDHQETQYF	TGTGCCAGTAGTCTGGCGGGGGATCACCAAGAGACCCAGTACTTC